This entry describes one T cell receptor (beta chain). This entry comes from a study of blood T cell repertoires in COVID-19. Looking at the study overall: Collection of acute and convalescent COVID-19 samples took place in the United States, Italy and Spain. The analysed material was cDNA or gDNA that came from T cells, B-cell-depleted T cells, or PBMCs.

Profiling relied on immunoSEQ multiplex PCR, and the TCRdb table lists in-frame clones only, not all of them. The profile shows 350,000 to 450,000 clones, 80% to 90% of them singletons. This TCR was sampled from a man aged 35-49 years with acute or convalescent COVID-19. Sample: peripheral blood.

The CDR3 sequence: CAISGTGESGDTQYF. CDR3 sequence (DNA): TGTGCCATCAGTGGGACAGGGGAGTCTGGAGATACGCAGTATTTT. J is TRBJ2-3 and V is TRBV10-3; 9 nucleotides match TRBD1. The CDR3 consists of 15 residues. The germline V gene encodes CDR1 ENHRY and CDR2 SYGVKD. J was trimmed by 5 bases and V by 4 bases; bases with no gene match: 7.